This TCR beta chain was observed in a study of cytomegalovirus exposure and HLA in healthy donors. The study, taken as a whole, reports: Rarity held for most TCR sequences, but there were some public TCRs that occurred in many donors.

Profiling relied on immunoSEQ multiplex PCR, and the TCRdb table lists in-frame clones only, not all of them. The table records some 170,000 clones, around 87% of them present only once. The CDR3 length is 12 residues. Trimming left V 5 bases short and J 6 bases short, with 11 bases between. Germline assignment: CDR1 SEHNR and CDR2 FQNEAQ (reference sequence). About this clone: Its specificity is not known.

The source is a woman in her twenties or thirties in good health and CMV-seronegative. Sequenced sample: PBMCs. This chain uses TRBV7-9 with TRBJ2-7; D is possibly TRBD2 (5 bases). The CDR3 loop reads CASSPMGAEQYF. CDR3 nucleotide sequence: TGTGCCAGCAGCCCAATGGGAGCCGAGCAGTACTTC.